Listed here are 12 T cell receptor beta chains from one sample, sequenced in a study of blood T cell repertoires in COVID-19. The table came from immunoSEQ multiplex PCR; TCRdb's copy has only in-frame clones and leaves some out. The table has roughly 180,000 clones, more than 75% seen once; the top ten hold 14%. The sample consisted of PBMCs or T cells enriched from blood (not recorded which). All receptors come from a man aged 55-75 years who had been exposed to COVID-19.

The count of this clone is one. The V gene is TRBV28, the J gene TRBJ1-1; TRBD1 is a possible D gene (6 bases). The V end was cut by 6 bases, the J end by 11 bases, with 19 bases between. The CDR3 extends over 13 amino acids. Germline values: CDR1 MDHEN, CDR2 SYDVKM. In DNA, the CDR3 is TGTGCCAGCAGCACCCCGACAGGTCCGTGGGCTTTCTTT. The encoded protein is CASSTPTGPWAFF.

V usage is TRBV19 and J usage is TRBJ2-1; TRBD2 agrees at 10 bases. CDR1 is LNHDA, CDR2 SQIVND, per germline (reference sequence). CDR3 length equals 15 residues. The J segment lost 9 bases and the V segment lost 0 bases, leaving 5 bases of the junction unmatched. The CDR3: CASSIEPSGRSEQFF. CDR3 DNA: TGTGCCAGTAGTATAGAACCTAGCGGGAGAAGTGAGCAGTTCTTC. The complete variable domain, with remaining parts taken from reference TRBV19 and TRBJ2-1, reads DGGITQSPKYLFRKEGQNVTLSCEQNLNHDAMYWYRQDPGQGLRLIYYSQIVNDFQKGDIAEGYSVSREKKESFPLTVTSAQKNPTAFYLCASSIEPSGRSEQFFGPGTRLTVL.

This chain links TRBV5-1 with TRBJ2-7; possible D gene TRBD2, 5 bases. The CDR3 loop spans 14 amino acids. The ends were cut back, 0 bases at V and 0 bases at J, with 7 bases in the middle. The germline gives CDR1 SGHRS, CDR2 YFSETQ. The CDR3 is CASSLVSDSYEQYF. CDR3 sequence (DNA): TGCGCCAGCAGCTTGGTTAGCGACTCCTACGAGCAGTACTTC.

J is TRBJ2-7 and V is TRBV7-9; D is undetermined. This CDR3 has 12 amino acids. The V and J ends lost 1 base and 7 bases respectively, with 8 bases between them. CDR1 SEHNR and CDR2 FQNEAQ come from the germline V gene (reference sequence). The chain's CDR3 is CASSLGPKEQYF. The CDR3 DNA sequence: TGTGCCAGCAGCTTAGGGCCGAAGGAGCAGTACTTC.

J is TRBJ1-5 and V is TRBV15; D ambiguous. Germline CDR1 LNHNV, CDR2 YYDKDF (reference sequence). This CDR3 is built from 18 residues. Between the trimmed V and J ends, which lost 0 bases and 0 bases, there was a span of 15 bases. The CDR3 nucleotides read TGTGCCACCAGCAGAGATTGGAGGGCGATGGGTAGCAATCAGCCCCAGCATTTT. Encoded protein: CATSRDWRAMGSNQPQHF.

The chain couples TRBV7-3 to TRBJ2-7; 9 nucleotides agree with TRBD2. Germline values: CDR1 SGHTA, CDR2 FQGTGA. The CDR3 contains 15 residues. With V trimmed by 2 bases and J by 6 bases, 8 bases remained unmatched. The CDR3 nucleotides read TGTGCCAGCAGCTTAGATAGCGGGAGCGGGTTCGAGCAGTACTTC. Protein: CASSLDSGSGFEQYF.

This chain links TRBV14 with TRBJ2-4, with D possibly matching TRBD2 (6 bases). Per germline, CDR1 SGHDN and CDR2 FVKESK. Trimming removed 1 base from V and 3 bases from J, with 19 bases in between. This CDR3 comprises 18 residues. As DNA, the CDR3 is TGTGCCAGCAGCCAAGGGCAAGGGGAAAGGAGGGTCAAAAACATTCAGTACTTC. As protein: CASSQGQGERRVKNIQYF.

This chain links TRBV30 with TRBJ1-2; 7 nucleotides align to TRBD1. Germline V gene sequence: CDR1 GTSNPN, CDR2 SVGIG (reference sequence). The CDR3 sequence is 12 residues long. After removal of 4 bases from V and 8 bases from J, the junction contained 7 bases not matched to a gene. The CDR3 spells CAWTETGIGYTF. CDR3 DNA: TGTGCCTGGACCGAGACAGGGATCGGCTACACCTTC.

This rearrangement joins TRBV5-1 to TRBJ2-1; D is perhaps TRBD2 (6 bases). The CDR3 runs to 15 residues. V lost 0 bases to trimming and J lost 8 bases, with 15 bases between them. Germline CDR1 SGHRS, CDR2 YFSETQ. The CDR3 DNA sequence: TGCGCCAGCAGCTTGGGGTCCGGGACTGGGGATGAGCAGTTCTTC. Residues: CASSLGSGTGDEQFF.

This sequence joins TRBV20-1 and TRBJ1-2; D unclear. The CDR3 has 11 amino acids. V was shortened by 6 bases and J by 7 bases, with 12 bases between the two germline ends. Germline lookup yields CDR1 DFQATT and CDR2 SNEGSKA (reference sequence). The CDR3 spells CSAYTDTGYTF. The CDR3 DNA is TGCAGTGCGTATACAGATACTGGCTACACCTTC.

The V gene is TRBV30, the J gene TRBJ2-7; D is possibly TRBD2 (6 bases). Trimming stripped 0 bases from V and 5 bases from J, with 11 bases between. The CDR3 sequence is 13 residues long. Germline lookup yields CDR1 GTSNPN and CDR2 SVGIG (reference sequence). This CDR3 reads CAWSVGGFDEQYF. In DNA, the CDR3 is TGTGCCTGGAGTGTTGGGGGGTTCGACGAGCAGTACTTC.

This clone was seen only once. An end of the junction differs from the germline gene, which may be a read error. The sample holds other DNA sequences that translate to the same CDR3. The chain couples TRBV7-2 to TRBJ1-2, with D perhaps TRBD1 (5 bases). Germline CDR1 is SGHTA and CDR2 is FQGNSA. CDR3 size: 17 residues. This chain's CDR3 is CAPPQLGGTGGNYGYTF. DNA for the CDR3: TGCGCCCCCCCCCAATTGGGGGGGACCGGGGGAAACTATGGCTACACCTTC.